These 18 T cell receptor beta chains came from one sample sequenced in a study of T cell changes during pregnancy in multiple sclerosis. Generated by immunoSEQ multiplex PCR, the TCRdb table keeps only in-frame clones and is missing some. The data contain around 60,000 clones, roughly 88% of them seen just once; the ten biggest clones take up less than 2%. The sequencing here drew on peripheral blood, taken in the first trimester of pregnancy. These receptors were taken from a female donor with multiple sclerosis, enrolled in a pregnancy study.

The chain employs TRBV28 and TRBJ2-2; D is undetermined. Germline CDR1 and CDR2: MDHEN and SYDVKM. The V end lost 3 bases, the J end lost 1 base, and 9 bases lay between the germline ends. The CDR3 length is 15 residues. In DNA form, the CDR3 reads TGTGCCAGCAGTTTTGGGCAGAGGAACACCGGGGAGCTGTTTTTT. Its translation is CASSFGQRNTGELFF.

V and J are TRBV15 and TRBJ2-5, with 12 bases matching TRBD2. The CDR3 sequence is 17 residues long. V trimming: 1 base; J trimming: 4 bases; junction bases outside the gene matches: 7. In germline, CDR1 is LNHNV, CDR2 YYDKDF (reference sequence). The CDR3 sequence: CATSRVWTSGIVETQYF. The CDR3 bases are TGTGCCACCAGCAGAGTTTGGACTAGCGGGATAGTAGAGACCCAGTACTTC.

This chain connects TRBV5-1 to TRBJ1-3; weak D call: TRBD1 (5 bases). The CDR3 length is 16 residues. The germline V gene has CDR1 SGHRS and CDR2 YFSETQ. V was cut by 2 bases and J by 1 base, with 13 bases left in between. The CDR3 DNA follows: TGCGCCAGCAGCTTACAGGACGCCTCTTCTGGAAACACCATATATTTT. Translated, it gives CASSLQDASSGNTIYF.

The chain has TRBV29-1 and TRBJ2-7; tentatively, D is TRBD2 (6 bases). This CDR3 spans 14 amino acids. Deletions cut 4 bases from V and 5 bases from J, with 18 bases between. Germline lookup yields CDR1 SQVTM and CDR2 ANQGSEA. CDR3 nucleotide sequence: TGCAGCGTTGGAAGGGACTCCGATCCCCACGAGCAGTACTTC. Protein: CSVGRDSDPHEQYF.

This clone was seen only once. V and J are TRBV18 and TRBJ2-3, with 12 bases matching TRBD1. CDR1 is KGHSH and CDR2 is LQKENI in the germline V gene. The CDR3 is made up of 16 amino acids. With V trimmed by 3 bases and J by 4 bases, 5 bases remained unmatched. The CDR3: CASSPGTGGLPDTQYF. For the CDR3, the DNA is TGTGCCAGCTCACCGGGGACAGGGGGCTTACCAGATACGCAGTATTTT.

V is TRBV6-5 and J is TRBJ2-3, with a tentative D call TRBD2 (5 bases). Trimming removed 2 bases at V and 1 base at J, with 13 bases between. The CDR3 totals 16 residues. CDR1 MNHEY and CDR2 SVGAGI come from the germline V gene. The CDR3 is CASSYGGGLGTDTQYF. In DNA, the CDR3 is TGTGCCAGCAGTTACGGCGGAGGTCTTGGCACAGATACGCAGTATTTT.

The CDR3 nucleotides read TGTGCCAGCAGTTTATCGGTCAGAAATAATGAGCAGTTCTTC. As protein: CASSLSVRNNEQFF. The chain links TRBV27 to TRBJ2-1; D gene ambiguous. The CDR3 loop spans 14 amino acids. V shed 0 bases and J shed 7 bases, with 10 bases lying between them. Germline CDR1 and CDR2: MNHEY and SMNVEV (reference sequence).

This clone was seen only once. The V gene is TRBV30, the J gene TRBJ1-1; 9 bases are a match to TRBD1. The CDR3 totals 17 residues. Germline CDR1 reads GTSNPN; CDR2 reads SVGIG (reference sequence). V shed 3 bases and J 6 bases; nucleotides not matched to a gene: 17. CDR3 protein: CAWRMDFWDRDRAEAFF. The CDR3 DNA reads as TGTGCCTGGAGAATGGATTTTTGGGACAGGGATAGGGCTGAAGCTTTCTTT. Drawing the rest from reference TRBV30 and TRBJ1-1, the complete variable domain is SQTIHQWPATLVQPVGSPLSLECTVEGTSNPNLYWYRQAAGRGLQLLFYSVGIGQISSEVPQNLSASRPQDRQFILSSKKLLLSDSGFYLCAWRMDFWDRDRAEAFFGQGTRLTVV.

This clone was observed a handful of times. The chain uses TRBV28 and TRBJ2-7; 8 bases fit TRBD1. CDR3 length equals 17 residues. Trimming cost V 6 bases and J 0 bases; bases outside gene matches: 13. Germline lookup yields CDR1 MDHEN and CDR2 SYDVKM. The DNA of the CDR3 is TGTGCCAGCAGCCCAGCCTACGGGACAGGCGCCTCCTACGAGCAGTACTTC. This codes for CASSPAYGTGASYEQYF.

V is TRBV28 and J is TRBJ1-4; TRBD1 matches at 8 bases. Germline lookup yields CDR1 MDHEN and CDR2 SYDVKM. After removal of 6 bases from V and 7 bases from J, the junction contained 10 bases not matched to a gene. The CDR3 covers 15 residues. In DNA, the CDR3 is TGTGCCAGCAGACCCCCGGGACAGGTAGCTGAAAAACTGTTTTTT. Its protein product is CASRPPGQVAEKLFF. The variable domain in full, completed from reference TRBV28 and TRBJ1-4, reads DVKVTQSSRYLVKRTGEKVFLECVQDMDHENMFWYRQDPGLGLRLIYFSYDVKMKEKGDIPEGYSVSREKKERFSLILESASTNQTSMYLCASRPPGQVAEKLFFGSGTQLSVL.

J is TRBJ1-4 and V is TRBV6-5, with 8 bases lining up with TRBD1. Germline assignment: CDR1 MNHEY and CDR2 SVGAGI. The CDR3 has 14 residues. V trimming: 6 bases; J trimming: 8 bases; junction bases outside the gene matches: 8. CDR3 residues: CASSLSGGEEKLFF. For the CDR3, the DNA is TGTGCCAGCAGCTTGTCAGGGGGCGAAGAAAAACTGTTTTTT.

This rearrangement joins TRBV11-3 to TRBJ2-1; TRBD2 might be the D (7 bases). V lost 5 bases and J lost 1, with 18 bases in between. Germline V gene data show CDR1 as SGHNT and CDR2 as YENEEA. The CDR3 loop spans 17 amino acids. CDR3 loop: CASSAGGGEWSYNEQFF. CDR3 sequence (DNA): TGTGCCAGCAGCGCCGGCGGGGGCGAATGGTCCTACAATGAGCAGTTCTTC.

The rearrangement joins TRBV27 to TRBJ1-4; no clear D gene. Looked up from germline, CDR1 is MNHEY and CDR2 is SMNVEV (reference sequence). The CDR3 runs to 16 residues. V was cut by 4 bases and J by 1 base, with 13 bases left in between. The DNA for the CDR3 is TGTGCCAGCAGTTGGTCATACAGTAGAACTAATGAAAAACTGTTTTTT. It yields the protein CASSWSYSRTNEKLFF.

This clone showed up many times. The CDR3 nucleotides are TGTGCCAGCAGCCCCGACAGGGTTAGCAATCAGCCCCAGCATTTT. It yields the protein CASSPDRVSNQPQHF. J is TRBJ1-5 and V is TRBV27; 7 nucleotides match TRBD1. CDR3 size: 15 residues. After removal of 6 bases from V and 0 bases from J, the junction contained 5 bases not matched to a gene. Germline CDR1 is MNHEY and CDR2 is SMNVEV (reference sequence).

The chain employs TRBV4-3 and TRBJ2-1; TRBD2 agrees at 9 bases. V lost 1 base and J lost 8; bases outside the gene matches: 3. This CDR3 is 14 amino acids long. Per the germline V gene, CDR1 is LGHNA and CDR2 is YSLEER. CDR3 in amino acids: CASSQVGLADEQFF. The CDR3 DNA follows: TGCGCCAGCAGCCAAGTGGGACTAGCCGATGAGCAGTTCTTC.

V is TRBV5-1 and J is TRBJ1-5, with D possibly TRBD1 on 5 matching bases. Trimming left V 4 bases short and J 4 bases short, with 15 bases between. Germline V CDR1 and CDR2: SGHRS, YFSETQ. CDR3 length: 15 amino acids. In nucleotides, the CDR3 is TGCGCCAGCAGCCTCGAACCTGGGGCTAATCAGCCCCAGCATTTT. Protein product: CASSLEPGANQPQHF.

This clone has a single count. The gene calls are TRBV7-3 and TRBJ2-1, with a possible D match to TRBD2 (5 bases). Germline lookup yields CDR1 SGHTA and CDR2 FQGTGA. The CDR3 contains 15 residues. V gave up 5 bases and J gave up 10 bases, with 21 bases separating them. CDR3: CASSPSARWGDEQFF. The CDR3, as DNA: TGTGCCAGCAGCCCCTCCGCCCGATGGGGAGACGAGCAGTTCTTC.

The chain has TRBV27 and TRBJ1-1, with TRBD1 matching 9 bases. The CDR3 length is 14 residues. CDR1 MNHEY and CDR2 SMNVEV come from the germline V gene (reference sequence). The J segment lost 5 bases and the V segment lost 5 bases, leaving 6 bases of the junction unmatched. Here the CDR3 reads CASSIRQGGTEAFF. The DNA of the CDR3 is TGTGCCAGCAGTATCAGACAGGGGGGGACTGAAGCTTTCTTT.